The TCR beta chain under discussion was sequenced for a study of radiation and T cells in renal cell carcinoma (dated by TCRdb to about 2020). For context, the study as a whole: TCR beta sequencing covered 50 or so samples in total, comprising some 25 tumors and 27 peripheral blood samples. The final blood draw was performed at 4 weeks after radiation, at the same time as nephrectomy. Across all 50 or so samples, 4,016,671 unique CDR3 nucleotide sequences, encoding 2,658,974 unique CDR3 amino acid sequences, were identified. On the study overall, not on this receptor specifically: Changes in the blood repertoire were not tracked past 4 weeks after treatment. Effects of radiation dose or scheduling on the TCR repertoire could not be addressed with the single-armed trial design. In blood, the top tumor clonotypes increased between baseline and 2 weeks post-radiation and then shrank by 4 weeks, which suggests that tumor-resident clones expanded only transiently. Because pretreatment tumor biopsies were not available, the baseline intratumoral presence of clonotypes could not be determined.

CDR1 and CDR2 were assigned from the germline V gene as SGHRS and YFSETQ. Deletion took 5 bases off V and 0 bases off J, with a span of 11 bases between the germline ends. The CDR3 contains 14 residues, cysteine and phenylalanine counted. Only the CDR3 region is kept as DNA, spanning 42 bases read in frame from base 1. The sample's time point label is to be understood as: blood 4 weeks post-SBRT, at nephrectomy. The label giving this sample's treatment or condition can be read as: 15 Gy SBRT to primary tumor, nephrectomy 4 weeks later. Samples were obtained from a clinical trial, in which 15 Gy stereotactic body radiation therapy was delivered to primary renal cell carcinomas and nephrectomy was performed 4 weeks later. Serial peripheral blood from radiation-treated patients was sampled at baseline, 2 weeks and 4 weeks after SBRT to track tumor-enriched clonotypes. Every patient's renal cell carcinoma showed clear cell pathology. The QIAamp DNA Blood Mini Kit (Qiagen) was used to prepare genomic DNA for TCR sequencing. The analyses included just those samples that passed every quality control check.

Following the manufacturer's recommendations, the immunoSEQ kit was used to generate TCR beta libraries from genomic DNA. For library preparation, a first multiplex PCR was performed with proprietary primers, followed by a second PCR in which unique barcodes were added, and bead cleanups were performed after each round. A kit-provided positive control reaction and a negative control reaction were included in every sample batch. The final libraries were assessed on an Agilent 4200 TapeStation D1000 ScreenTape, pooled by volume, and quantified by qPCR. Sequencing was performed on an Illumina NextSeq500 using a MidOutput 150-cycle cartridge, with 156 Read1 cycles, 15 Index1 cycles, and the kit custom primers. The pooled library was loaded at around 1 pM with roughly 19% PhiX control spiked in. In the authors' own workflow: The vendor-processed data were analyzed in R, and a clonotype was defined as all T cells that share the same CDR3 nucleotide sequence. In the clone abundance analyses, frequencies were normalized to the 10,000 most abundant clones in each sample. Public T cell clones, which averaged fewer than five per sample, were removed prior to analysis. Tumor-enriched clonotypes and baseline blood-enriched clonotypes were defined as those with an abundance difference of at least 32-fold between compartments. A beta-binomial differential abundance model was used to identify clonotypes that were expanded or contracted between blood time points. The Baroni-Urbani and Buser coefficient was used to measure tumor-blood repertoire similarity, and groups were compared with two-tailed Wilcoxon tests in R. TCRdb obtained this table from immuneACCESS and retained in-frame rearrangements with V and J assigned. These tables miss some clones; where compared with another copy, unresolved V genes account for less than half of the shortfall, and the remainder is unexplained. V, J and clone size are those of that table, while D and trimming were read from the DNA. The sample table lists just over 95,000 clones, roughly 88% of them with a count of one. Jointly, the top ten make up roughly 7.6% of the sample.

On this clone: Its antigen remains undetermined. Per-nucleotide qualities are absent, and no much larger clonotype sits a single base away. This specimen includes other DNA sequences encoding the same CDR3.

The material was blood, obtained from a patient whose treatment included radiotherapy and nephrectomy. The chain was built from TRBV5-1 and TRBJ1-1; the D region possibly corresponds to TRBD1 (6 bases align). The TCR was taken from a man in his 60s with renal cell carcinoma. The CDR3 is CASSTGTMNTEAFF. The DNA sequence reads TGCGCCAGCAGTACAGGGACCATGAACACTGAAGCTTTCTTT. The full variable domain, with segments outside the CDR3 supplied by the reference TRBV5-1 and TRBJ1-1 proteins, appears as KAGVTQTPRYLIKTRGQQVTLSCSPISGHRSVSWYQQTPGQGLQFLFEYFSETQRNKGNFPGRFSGRQFSNSRSEMNVSTLELGDSALYLCASSTGTMNTEAFFGQGTRLTVV.